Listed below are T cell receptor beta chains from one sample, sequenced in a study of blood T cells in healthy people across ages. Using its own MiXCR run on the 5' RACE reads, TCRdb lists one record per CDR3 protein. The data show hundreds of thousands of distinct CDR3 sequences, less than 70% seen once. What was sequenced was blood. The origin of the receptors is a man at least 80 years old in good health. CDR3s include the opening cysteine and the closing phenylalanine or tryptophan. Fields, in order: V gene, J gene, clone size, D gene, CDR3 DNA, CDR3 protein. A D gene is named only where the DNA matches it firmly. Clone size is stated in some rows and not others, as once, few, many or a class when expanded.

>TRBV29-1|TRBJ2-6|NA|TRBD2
TGCAGCGTCGGAGTAAGCGGGACTGGGGCCAACGTCCTGACTTTC
CSVGVSGTGANVLTF
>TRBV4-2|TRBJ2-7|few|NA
TGTGCCAGCAGCCCCGACGGGGCGGGGGAGCAGTACTTC
CASSPDGAGEQYF
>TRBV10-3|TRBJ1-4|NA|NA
TGTGCCATCAGTGAGTCCGGGGTAGGGAAACTGTTTTTT
CAISESGVGKLFF
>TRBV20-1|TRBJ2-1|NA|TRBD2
TGCAGTGCCCCGTCGAGCGGGAGGGCCCACAATGAGCAGTTCTTC
CSAPSSGRAHNEQFF
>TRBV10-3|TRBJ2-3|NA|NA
TGTGCCATCAGTGAGTCGTTAGATACGCAGTATTTT
CAISESLDTQYF
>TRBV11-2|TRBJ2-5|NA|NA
TGTGCCAGCACCCCCGCTGTTGCGGGAATTGGCCAAGAGACCCAGTACTTC
CASTPAVAGIGQETQYF
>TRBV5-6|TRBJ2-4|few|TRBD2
TGTGCCAGCAGCTTGGGTCCCCTAGCGGGAGACGCCAAAAACATTCAGTACTTC
CASSLGPLAGDAKNIQYF
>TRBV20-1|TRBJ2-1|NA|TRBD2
TGCAGTGCTACACGGACTAGCGGGACCAATGAGCAGTTCTTC
CSATRTSGTNEQFF
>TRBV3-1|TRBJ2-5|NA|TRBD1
TGTGCCAGCAGCCAAGAAACAGGGGGCTTTGAGACCCAGTACTTC
CASSQETGGFETQYF
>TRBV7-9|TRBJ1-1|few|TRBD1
TGTGCCAGCAGCTACGGAGGGGGCGTCGGTTTGAACACTGAAGCTTTCTTT
CASSYGGGVGLNTEAFF
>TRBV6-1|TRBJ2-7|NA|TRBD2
TGTGCCAGCAGTGAACTAGCGGGTACGGGGGAGCAGTACTTC
CASSELAGTGEQYF
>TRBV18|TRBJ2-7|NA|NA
TGTGCCAGCTCACCTGCGAAGGGAAACGAAAACTACGAGCAGTACTTC
CASSPAKGNENYEQYF
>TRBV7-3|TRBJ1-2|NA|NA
TGTGCCAGCAGCTCCCGCGCAGGGGTGGACTATGGCTACACCTTC
CASSSRAGVDYGYTF
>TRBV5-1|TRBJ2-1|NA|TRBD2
TGCGCCAGCAGCTCAGAAGCTAGCGGGGTGTTTTCCTACAATGAGCAGTTCTTC
CASSSEASGVFSYNEQFF